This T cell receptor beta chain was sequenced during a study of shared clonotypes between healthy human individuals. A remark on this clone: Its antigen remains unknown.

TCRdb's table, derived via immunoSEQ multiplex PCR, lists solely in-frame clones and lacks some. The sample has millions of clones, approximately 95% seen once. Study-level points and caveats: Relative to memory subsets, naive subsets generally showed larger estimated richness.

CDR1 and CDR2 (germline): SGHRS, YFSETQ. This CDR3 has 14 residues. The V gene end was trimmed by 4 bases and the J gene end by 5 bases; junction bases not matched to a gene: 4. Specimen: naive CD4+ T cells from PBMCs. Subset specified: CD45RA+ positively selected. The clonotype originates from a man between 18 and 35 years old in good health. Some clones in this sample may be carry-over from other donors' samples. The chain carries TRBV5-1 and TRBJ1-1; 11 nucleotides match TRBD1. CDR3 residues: CASSIGQGATEAFF. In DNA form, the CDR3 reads TGCGCCAGCAGCATAGGACAGGGGGCGACTGAAGCTTTCTTT.